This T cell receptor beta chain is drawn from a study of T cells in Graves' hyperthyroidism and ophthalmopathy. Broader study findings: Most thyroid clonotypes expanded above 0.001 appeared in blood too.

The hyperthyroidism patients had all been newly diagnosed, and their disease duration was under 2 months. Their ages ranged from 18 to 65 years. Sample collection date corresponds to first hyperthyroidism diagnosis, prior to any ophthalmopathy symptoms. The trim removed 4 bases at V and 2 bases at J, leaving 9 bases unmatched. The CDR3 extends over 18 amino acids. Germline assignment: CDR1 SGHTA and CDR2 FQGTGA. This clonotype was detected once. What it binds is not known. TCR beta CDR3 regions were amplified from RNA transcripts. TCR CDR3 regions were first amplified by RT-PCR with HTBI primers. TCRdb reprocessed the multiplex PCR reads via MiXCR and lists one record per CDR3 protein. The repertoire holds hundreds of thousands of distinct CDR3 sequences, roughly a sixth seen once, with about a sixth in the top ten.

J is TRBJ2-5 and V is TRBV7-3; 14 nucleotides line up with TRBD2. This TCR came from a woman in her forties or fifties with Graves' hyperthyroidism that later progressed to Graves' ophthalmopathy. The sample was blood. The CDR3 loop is CASSSPGLAGEPQETQYF. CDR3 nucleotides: TGTGCCAGCAGCTCCCCGGGACTAGCGGGGGAACCACAAGAGACCCAGTACTTC.